A single sample is the source of the 27 T cell receptor beta chains below, sequenced in a study of blood T cell repertoires in COVID-19. Repertoires were generated with immunoSEQ multiplex PCR, while TCRdb's copy carries only in-frame clones and drops some. Among about 240,000 clones listed, about 87% were seen once. Sequencing was carried out using PBMCs or T cells enriched from blood (not recorded which). The receptors were sampled from a woman in her thirties with acute COVID-19.

In this sample, this clone turned up a few times. The gene calls are TRBV14 and TRBJ1-2; TRBD1 is a possible D gene (5 bases). The V gene lost 4 bases and the J gene lost 8 bases, with 14 bases spanning the gap. Germline values: CDR1 SGHDN, CDR2 FVKESK. The CDR3 sequence is 13 residues long. The CDR3 nucleotides are TGTGCCAGCAGCCTAGGACACCGAGGAGGCTACACCTTC. It is translated as CASSLGHRGGYTF.

V usage is TRBV2 and J usage is TRBJ1-2, with 8 bases lining up with TRBD1. There are 13 residues in the CDR3. The J segment lost 3 bases and the V segment lost 5 bases, leaving 2 bases of the junction unmatched. CDR1 and CDR2 from the germline V gene are SNHLY and FYNNEI. This chain's CDR3 is CASSLDRDYGYTF. The CDR3 DNA is TGTGCCAGCAGTTTGGACAGGGACTATGGCTACACCTTC.

V is TRBV6-5 and J is TRBJ1-6; 7 bases line up with TRBD1. From germline, CDR1 is MNHEY and CDR2 SVGAGI. V lost 0 bases, J lost 8 bases, and 4 bases stayed unmatched. The CDR3 contains 15 residues. The CDR3: CASSYSRGLYSPLHF. CDR3 bases: TGTGCCAGCAGTTACTCGAGGGGGCTTTATTCACCCCTCCACTTT.

This clone has just a few counts. The CDR3 sequence: CASSPQHRSPYGYTF. The CDR3, as DNA: TGTGCCAGCTCACCCCAACACCGATCCCCCTATGGCTACACCTTC. This chain links TRBV18 with TRBJ1-2; D unresolved. The CDR3 contains 15 residues. V was trimmed by 3 bases and J by 4 bases, leaving 15 bases between them. Germline lookup yields CDR1 KGHSH and CDR2 LQKENI.

This clone was seen a few times. CDR3 bases: TGTGCCAGCAGCCATGATGGCGGGGTACCTAATGAAAAACTGTTTTTT. This encodes CASSHDGGVPNEKLFF. The chain employs TRBV3-1 (or the pseudogene TRBV3-2) and TRBJ1-4; the D is unclear. Trimming pared 3 bases from V and 3 bases from J, leaving 14 bases between. CDR1 and CDR2 (germline): LGHDT, YNNKEL (reference sequence). The CDR3 extends over 16 amino acids.

This sequence joins TRBV2 and TRBJ1-6, with 11 positions matching TRBD1. CDR3 length: 14 residues. V shed 7 bases and J 9 bases; nucleotides not matched to a gene: 5. CDR1 SNHLY and CDR2 FYNNEI come from the germline V gene. CDR3: CASNRGTGGSPLHF. The CDR3 DNA reads TGTGCCAGCAACCGCGGGACAGGGGGTTCACCCCTCCACTTT.

The chain has TRBV6-1 and TRBJ1-1, with D perhaps TRBD1 (6 bases). This CDR3 contains 17 residues. CDR1 is MNHNS and CDR2 is SASEGT in the germline V gene. The V end was cut by 2 bases, the J end by 0 bases, with 16 bases between. The CDR3 region is CASSENLIGTLNTEAFF. The CDR3 DNA is TGTGCCAGCAGTGAAAACCTCATAGGGACATTGAACACTGAAGCTTTCTTT.

This clone was seen more than once but under ten times. The gene calls are TRBV4-3 and TRBJ1-1, with D maybe TRBD1 (6 bases). This CDR3 region has 14 residues. The germline V gene encodes CDR1 LGHNA and CDR2 YSLEER. Trimming shortened V by 4 bases and J by 1 base, and 10 bases separated the two germline ends. The CDR3 loop reads CASSRGPTNTEAFF. CDR3 sequence (DNA): TGCGCCAGCAGCCGGGGGCCCACGAACACTGAAGCTTTCTTT.

V and J are TRBV6-1 and TRBJ1-5; D gene unclear. CDR1 and CDR2 from the germline V gene are MNHNS and SASEGT. The CDR3 extends over 12 amino acids. The ends were cut back, 0 bases at V and 9 bases at J, with 6 bases in the middle. CDR3 nucleotides: TGTGCCAGCAGTGAAGCGTGGAGGCCCCAGCATTTT. Translated: CASSEAWRPQHF.

This chain joins TRBV6-1 and TRBJ1-1; maybe TRBD1 (5 bases). Germline V gene data show CDR1 as MNHNS and CDR2 as SASEGT. The germline V and J ends were trimmed by 3 bases and 4 bases, with 15 bases remaining between them. This CDR3 contains 15 residues. The CDR3 here is CASSEGRGEGTEAFF. CDR3 coding DNA: TGTGCCAGCAGTGAGGGCCGGGGGGAGGGCACTGAAGCTTTCTTT.

The chain carries TRBV4-3 and TRBJ2-3; D possibly corresponds to TRBD2 (7 bases). The CDR3 covers 17 residues. Germline loops: CDR1 LGHNA, CDR2 YSLEER. Trimming left V 0 bases short and J 5 bases short, with 18 bases between. The CDR3: CASSQDYTGGQGDTQYF. CDR3 nucleotides: TGCGCCAGCAGCCAAGATTACACGGGGGGCCAGGGAGATACGCAGTATTTT.

The chain carries TRBV14 and TRBJ1-3, with D possibly TRBD1 on 6 matching bases. The CDR3 totals 15 residues. The V gene lost 0 bases and the J gene lost 2 bases, with 8 bases spanning the gap. CDR1 and CDR2 (germline): SGHDN, FVKESK. The CDR3 loop reads CASSQDWTAGNTIYF. DNA for the CDR3: TGTGCCAGCAGCCAAGATTGGACAGCTGGAAACACCATATATTTT.

The chain joins TRBV4-1 to TRBJ2-1, with TRBD2 identical over 8 bases. Per the germline V gene, CDR1 is MGHRA and CDR2 is YSYEKL. The CDR3 consists of 15 residues. Trimming removed 4 bases from V and 0 bases from J; junction bases left unmatched: 2. The CDR3 loop reads CASSRAGDSYNEQFF. CDR3 DNA: TGCGCCAGCAGCCGAGCGGGGGACTCCTACAATGAGCAGTTCTTC.

The V gene is TRBV7-8, the J gene TRBJ1-6, with D possibly matching TRBD1 (6 bases). The V end was cut by 5 bases, the J end by 8 bases, with 16 bases between. Germline CDR1 and CDR2: SGHVS and FQNEAQ. The CDR3 is 15 amino acids. CDR3 bases: TGTGCCAGCAGCCTTAGGCCCAGGGGCTATTCACCCCTCCACTTT. Amino acid sequence: CASSLRPRGYSPLHF.

The J gene is TRBJ1-3, the V gene TRBV4-3; D is perhaps TRBD1 (6 bases). Germline V gene lookup returns CDR1 LGHNA and CDR2 YSLEER. V dropped 0 bases and J dropped 0 bases, with 9 bases sitting between them. The CDR3 contains 16 residues. CDR3 sequence (DNA): TGCGCCAGCAGCCAAGATTGGGACAACTCTGGAAACACCATATATTTT. Translating gives CASSQDWDNSGNTIYF.

The chain links TRBV6-5 to TRBJ1-1, with 7 bases lining up with TRBD1. The V gene end was trimmed by 5 bases and the J gene end by 2 bases; junction bases not matched to a gene: 5. Germline V gene data show CDR1 as MNHEY and CDR2 as SVGAGI. This CDR3 has 14 amino acids. In nucleotides, the CDR3 is TGTGCCAGCAGTCATGACAGGGTCAACACTGAAGCTTTCTTT. As protein: CASSHDRVNTEAFF.

The chain combines TRBV29-1 with TRBJ1-5; a weak D match, TRBD1 (6 bases). The CDR3 is made up of 12 amino acids. Trimming shortened V by 6 bases and J by 2 bases, and 8 bases separated the two germline ends. The germline CDR1 and CDR2 sequences are SQVTM and ANQGSEA. The CDR3, as DNA: TGCAGCGTGAAGGGGGGCAATCAGCCCCAGCATTTT. Translating it yields CSVKGGNQPQHF.

V is TRBV3-1 (or the pseudogene TRBV3-2) and J is TRBJ2-7, with TRBD2 as a possible D gene (6 bases). Trimming shortened V by 4 bases and J by 2 bases, and 15 bases separated the two germline ends. The CDR3 is 15 residues long. Germline V lookup: CDR1 LGHDT, CDR2 YNNKEL (reference sequence). The CDR3 region is CASSLRGSGAYEQYF. The CDR3 DNA reads as TGTGCCAGCAGCCTCAGAGGTTCGGGGGCCTACGAGCAGTACTTC.

The chain combines TRBV3-1 (or the pseudogene TRBV3-2) with TRBJ2-2, with no clear D. The CDR3 is made up of 14 amino acids. Trimming cost V 5 bases and J 0 bases, with 7 bases left between them. Germline-derived CDR1 and CDR2 are LGHDT and YNNKEL (reference sequence). The CDR3, as DNA: TGTGCCAGCAGCAGCTCTTCGAACACCGGGGAGCTGTTTTTT. This translates into CASSSSSNTGELFF.

This CDR3 reads CASSLLNTEAFF. CDR3 bases: TGTGCCAGCAGCCTTTTAAACACTGAAGCTTTCTTT. The chain carries TRBV3-1 (or the pseudogene TRBV3-2) and TRBJ1-1, with no clear D. This CDR3 has 12 amino acids. Germline lookup yields CDR1 LGHDT and CDR2 YNNKEL (reference sequence). Trimming removed 4 bases at V and 2 bases at J, with 5 bases between.

The CDR3 here is CSVATGNIQYF. CDR3 in DNA: TGCAGCGTTGCAACCGGAAACATTCAGTACTTC. The chain joins TRBV29-1 to TRBJ2-4; D unresolved. Per the germline V gene, CDR1 is SQVTM and CDR2 is ANQGSEA. The CDR3 spans 11 residues. V lost 4 bases and J 6 bases, leaving 7 bases between the germline ends.

In this sample, this clone turned up once. The chain links TRBV7-9 to TRBJ1-2; D not certain. CDR1 is SEHNR and CDR2 is FQNEAQ in the germline V gene (reference sequence). Trimming removed 5 bases at V and 4 bases at J, with 11 bases between. The CDR3 sequence is 13 residues long. The CDR3: CASSPREGYGYTF. CDR3 nucleotides: TGTGCCAGCAGCCCTAGAGAAGGCTATGGCTACACCTTC.

This chain joins TRBV3-1 (or the pseudogene TRBV3-2) and TRBJ1-6; D uncertain. Germline CDR1 LGHDT, CDR2 YNNKEL (reference sequence). CDR3 length equals 18 residues. Trimming cost V 0 bases and J 0 bases, with 12 bases left between them. CDR3 nucleotides: TGTGCCAGCAGCCAAGAGATCGATAGGAGCTCCTATAATTCACCCCTCCACTTT. As protein: CASSQEIDRSSYNSPLHF.

This clone occurred a few times. V and J are TRBV5-1 and TRBJ2-7, with 7 bases that match TRBD1. V lost 4 bases, J lost 3 bases, and 4 bases stayed unmatched. CDR1 is SGHRS, CDR2 YFSETQ, per germline. This CDR3 comprises 13 residues. The CDR3 reads CASSQGQIYEQYF. The CDR3, as DNA: TGCGCCAGCAGCCAGGGACAGATCTACGAGCAGTACTTC.

The V and J genes are TRBV13 and TRBJ2-1, with 7 positions matching TRBD2. Trimming cost V 0 bases and J 4 bases; bases outside gene matches: 3. The CDR3 sequence is 15 residues long. Germline loops: CDR1 PRHDT, CDR2 FYEKMQ (reference sequence). In DNA, the CDR3 is TGTGCCAGCAGCTTAGGGGGACTACAATACAATGAGCAGTTCTTC. Protein sequence: CASSLGGLQYNEQFF.

This chain links TRBV18 with TRBJ1-4; 11 nucleotides line up with TRBD1. CDR1 KGHSH and CDR2 LQKENI come from the germline V gene. This CDR3 has 14 residues. J was trimmed by 10 bases and V by 0 bases; bases with no gene match: 1. The CDR3 loop reads CASSPPGQGGKLFF. CDR3 sequence (DNA): TGTGCCAGCTCACCACCGGGACAGGGGGGAAAACTGTTTTTT.

This clone was observed once. The rearrangement uses TRBV19 and TRBJ2-2, with D unclear. The CDR3 loop spans 14 amino acids. V shed 7 bases and J shed 1 base, with 10 bases lying between them. Germline CDR1 reads LNHDA; CDR2 reads SQIVND (reference sequence). CDR3 DNA: TGTGCCAGTACACGCTCAGAGAACACCGGGGAGCTGTTTTTT. Translation gives CASTRSENTGELFF.